A selection of T cell receptor beta chains follows, all from one sample in a study of Tregs in tolerant kidney transplant recipients. Clones were read by immunoSEQ multiplex PCR, and TCRdb kept only the in-frame ones, dropping some. This repertoire shows more than 90,000 clones, roughly 92% found once; its top ten account for roughly 0.63%. The material sequenced was CD4+ T cells from blood. Receptor source: a human donor in good health. Both conserved end residues are part of each CDR3. The D gene is left open where the match is weak. Not every row has a clone size; where given, it reads once, few, many or a size class.

cdr3_nt: TGTGCCAGCAGTTTCCAGGGTAGCGGGAAGACAGATACGCAGTATTTT
cdr3_aa: CASSFQGSGKTDTQYF
d_call: TRBD2
v_call: TRBV27
clone_size: NA
j_call: TRBJ2-3
cdr3_length: 16

cdr3_nt: TGTGCCCTACACCGGTTTGAAGCTTTCTTT
cdr3_aa: CALHRFEAFF
d_call: NA
v_call: TRBV30
clone_size: NA
j_call: TRBJ1-1
cdr3_length: 10

cdr3_nt: TGTGCCAGCAAGCTCGCCACTTCCGGGACTAGCGGGAGGAGTGGCGACAATGAGCAGTTCTTC
cdr3_aa: CASKLATSGTSGRSGDNEQFF
d_call: TRBD2
v_call: TRBV2
clone_size: NA
j_call: TRBJ2-1
cdr3_length: 21

cdr3_nt: TGTGCCAGCTCACCGGCGACAGGGAATCAAGAGACCCAGTACTTC
cdr3_aa: CASSPATGNQETQYF
d_call: TRBD1
v_call: TRBV18
clone_size: NA
j_call: TRBJ2-5
cdr3_length: 15

cdr3_nt: TGTGCCAGCTCACGCGGACTGGAGAGCTACGAGCAGTACTTC
cdr3_aa: CASSRGLESYEQYF
d_call: NA
v_call: TRBV18
clone_size: NA
j_call: TRBJ2-7
cdr3_length: 14

cdr3_nt: TGTGCCAGCAGGGTAACTAATGAAAAACTGTTTTTT
cdr3_aa: CASRVTNEKLFF
d_call: NA
v_call: TRBV6-6
clone_size: NA
j_call: TRBJ1-4
cdr3_length: 12

cdr3_nt: TGTGCCAGCAGTTACGGGGGTCCTTGGACTGAAGCTTTCTTT
cdr3_aa: CASSYGGPWTEAFF
d_call: NA
v_call: TRBV6-5
clone_size: NA
j_call: TRBJ1-1
cdr3_length: 14

cdr3_nt: TGTGCCAGCAGTTGGCAGGGGGTATCCTACGAGCAGTACTTC
cdr3_aa: CASSWQGVSYEQYF
d_call: TRBD1
v_call: TRBV25-1
clone_size: NA
j_call: TRBJ2-7
cdr3_length: 14

cdr3_nt: TGTGCCAGCACCGAGTGGGAGGATACGCAGTATTTT
cdr3_aa: CASTEWEDTQYF
d_call: NA
v_call: TRBV6-1
clone_size: NA
j_call: TRBJ2-3
cdr3_length: 12

cdr3_nt: TGTGCCAGTAGCCCGGATGATCAGCCCCAGCATTTT
cdr3_aa: CASSPDDQPQHF
d_call: NA
v_call: TRBV19
clone_size: NA
j_call: TRBJ1-5
cdr3_length: 12

cdr3_nt: TGTGCCAGCATGCTAGGTACGGCAGGGACCCAGTACTTC
cdr3_aa: CASMLGTAGTQYF
d_call: NA
v_call: TRBV2
clone_size: NA
j_call: TRBJ2-5
cdr3_length: 13

cdr3_nt: TGTGCCAGCAGCCGCAGGGCCAATTCACCCCTCCACTTT
cdr3_aa: CASSRRANSPLHF
d_call: NA
v_call: TRBV14
clone_size: few
j_call: TRBJ1-6
cdr3_length: 13

cdr3_nt: TGTGCCAGCAGCTTTACTATGACCGTCGGGGAGCTGTTTTTT
cdr3_aa: CASSFTMTVGELFF
d_call: NA
v_call: TRBV5-6
clone_size: once
j_call: TRBJ2-2
cdr3_length: 14

cdr3_nt: TGTGCCAGCAGCCCAGGGACAGGGCCCGGGTATGGCTACACCTTC
cdr3_aa: CASSPGTGPGYGYTF
d_call: TRBD1
v_call: TRBV11-2
clone_size: NA
j_call: TRBJ1-2
cdr3_length: 15

cdr3_nt: TGTGCCAGCAGCTCCCGGGCAGCCCCTAATTCACCCCTCCACTTT
cdr3_aa: CASSSRAAPNSPLHF
d_call: NA
v_call: TRBV7-9
clone_size: NA
j_call: TRBJ1-6
cdr3_length: 15

cdr3_nt: TGTGCCAGCAGCCGCGACAGGGGATACGAGCAGTACTTC
cdr3_aa: CASSRDRGYEQYF
d_call: TRBD1
v_call: TRBV5-4
clone_size: NA
j_call: TRBJ2-7
cdr3_length: 13

cdr3_nt: TGTGCCAGCAGTTACAATTTAGCTACTGGGGCCAACGTCCTGACTTTC
cdr3_aa: CASSYNLATGANVLTF
d_call: NA
v_call: TRBV6-5
clone_size: NA
j_call: TRBJ2-6
cdr3_length: 16

cdr3_nt: TGTGCCAGCTCACAGACTAGCGGGAGAATTCCCCAGTACTTC
cdr3_aa: CASSQTSGRIPQYF
d_call: TRBD2
v_call: TRBV18
clone_size: NA
j_call: TRBJ2-5
cdr3_length: 14

cdr3_nt: TGTGCCAGCAGCCGCCGGACAGGTTATGGCTACACCTTC
cdr3_aa: CASSRRTGYGYTF
d_call: TRBD1
v_call: TRBV5-6
clone_size: NA
j_call: TRBJ1-2
cdr3_length: 13

cdr3_nt: TGTGCCAGCAGCTTAGGCAGGGTGAATGGCTACACCTTC
cdr3_aa: CASSLGRVNGYTF
d_call: NA
v_call: TRBV7-9
clone_size: NA
j_call: TRBJ1-2
cdr3_length: 13

cdr3_nt: TGTGCCAGCAGCTTACTAGGGCCATACGGAACTGAAGCTTTCTTT
cdr3_aa: CASSLLGPYGTEAFF
d_call: NA
v_call: TRBV11-2
clone_size: NA
j_call: TRBJ1-1
cdr3_length: 15

cdr3_nt: TGTGCCAGCAGTGAGTTTAGCGGGGCCTACAATGAGCAGTTCTTC
cdr3_aa: CASSEFSGAYNEQFF
d_call: TRBD2
v_call: TRBV2
clone_size: NA
j_call: TRBJ2-1
cdr3_length: 15

cdr3_nt: TGCGCCAGCAGTGACCACACCGTTCCCTACGAGCAGTACTTC
cdr3_aa: CASSDHTVPYEQYF
d_call: NA
v_call: TRBV10-1
clone_size: NA
j_call: TRBJ2-7
cdr3_length: 14

cdr3_nt: TGTGCCAGCAGCTTAGCGGGAGGGGCAGTCTATCCCTACGAGCAGTACTTC
cdr3_aa: CASSLAGGAVYPYEQYF
d_call: TRBD2
v_call: TRBV7-9
clone_size: NA
j_call: TRBJ2-7
cdr3_length: 17

cdr3_nt: TGTGCCAGCAGCCATGAGGCCGGGCTGCCTGGAAACACCATATATTTT
cdr3_aa: CASSHEAGLPGNTIYF
d_call: NA
v_call: TRBV4-2
clone_size: NA
j_call: TRBJ1-3
cdr3_length: 16

cdr3_nt: TGCGCCAGCAGTGAGAATTACAATGAGCAGTTCTTC
cdr3_aa: CASSENYNEQFF
d_call: NA
v_call: TRBV10-1
clone_size: NA
j_call: TRBJ2-1
cdr3_length: 12

cdr3_nt: TGTGCCAGCAGCTTAGGGCACGGCTATGGCTACACCTTC
cdr3_aa: CASSLGHGYGYTF
d_call: NA
v_call: TRBV7-9
clone_size: NA
j_call: TRBJ1-2
cdr3_length: 13

cdr3_nt: TGCGCCAGCAGCTTGTGGTGGTCGGGCAAAGCTTCCGGCAATGAGCAGTTCTTC
cdr3_aa: CASSLWWSGKASGNEQFF
d_call: NA
v_call: TRBV5-1
clone_size: NA
j_call: TRBJ2-1
cdr3_length: 18

cdr3_nt: TGCGCCAGCAGCTTGGCCGGGACAGGAAAGGGGAACACTGAAGCTTTCTTT
cdr3_aa: CASSLAGTGKGNTEAFF
d_call: TRBD1
v_call: TRBV5-1
clone_size: NA
j_call: TRBJ1-1
cdr3_length: 17

cdr3_nt: TGTGCCAGTAGTTCGTCGAGGGGCAATCAGCCCCAGCATTTT
cdr3_aa: CASSSSRGNQPQHF
d_call: NA
v_call: TRBV19
clone_size: NA
j_call: TRBJ1-5
cdr3_length: 14

cdr3_nt: TGTGCCAGCAGCTTTTACTATGGCTACACCTTC
cdr3_aa: CASSFYYGYTF
d_call: NA
v_call: TRBV7-2
clone_size: once
j_call: TRBJ1-2
cdr3_length: 11

cdr3_nt: TGTGCCAGCAGCCGGGACAGGGGAAACTATGGCTACACCTTC
cdr3_aa: CASSRDRGNYGYTF
d_call: TRBD1
v_call: TRBV5-5
clone_size: NA
j_call: TRBJ1-2
cdr3_length: 14

cdr3_nt: TGTGCCAGCAGCTCGGGGGACAGGGGGTACCACGAGCAGTACTTC
cdr3_aa: CASSSGDRGYHEQYF
d_call: TRBD1
v_call: TRBV5-5
clone_size: NA
j_call: TRBJ2-7
cdr3_length: 15

cdr3_nt: TGTGCCAGCAGCTTTAATAGGGGAAAGGAGACCCAGTACTTC
cdr3_aa: CASSFNRGKETQYF
d_call: NA
v_call: TRBV7-2
clone_size: NA
j_call: TRBJ2-5
cdr3_length: 14

cdr3_nt: TGTGCCAGCAGTCCCAGGGGGCGCGATGGTGGCTACACCTTC
cdr3_aa: CASSPRGRDGGYTF
d_call: TRBD1
v_call: TRBV27
clone_size: NA
j_call: TRBJ1-2
cdr3_length: 14

cdr3_nt: TGTGCCAGCAGTATCCGAGAGGGGCCGGGTCAGCCCCAGCATTTT
cdr3_aa: CASSIREGPGQPQHF
d_call: NA
v_call: TRBV6-5
clone_size: NA
j_call: TRBJ1-5
cdr3_length: 15

cdr3_nt: TGTGCCAGTAGTCCCCCCCTTGGCTACGAGCAGTACTTC
cdr3_aa: CASSPPLGYEQYF
d_call: NA
v_call: TRBV19
clone_size: NA
j_call: TRBJ2-7
cdr3_length: 13

cdr3_nt: TGTGCCAGCAGCCAAGAGGGGATCTTTTCTAGCGGTGAGCAGTTCTTC
cdr3_aa: CASSQEGIFSSGEQFF
d_call: TRBD2
v_call: TRBV14
clone_size: NA
j_call: TRBJ2-1
cdr3_length: 16

cdr3_nt: TGTGCCAGCTTACGGGGGGGCACAGATACGCAGTATTTT
cdr3_aa: CASLRGGTDTQYF
d_call: TRBD2
v_call: TRBV6-5
clone_size: NA
j_call: TRBJ2-3
cdr3_length: 13

cdr3_nt: TGTGCCAGCTCACTAGTTGGGGGAGGTGGAAATGAGCAGTTCTTC
cdr3_aa: CASSLVGGGGNEQFF
d_call: NA
v_call: TRBV18
clone_size: NA
j_call: TRBJ2-1
cdr3_length: 15

cdr3_nt: TGTGCCAGCAGCCAAGCATTGGGACTTACATATGAGCAGTTCTTC
cdr3_aa: CASSQALGLTYEQFF
d_call: NA
v_call: TRBV7-2
clone_size: NA
j_call: TRBJ2-1
cdr3_length: 15

cdr3_nt: TGTGCCACCAGCCCCCAAGGGAATTCACCCCTCCACTTT
cdr3_aa: CATSPQGNSPLHF
d_call: NA
v_call: TRBV15
clone_size: NA
j_call: TRBJ1-6
cdr3_length: 13

cdr3_nt: TGCGCCAGCAGCTTGAACGAGGGAGGAACTGAAGCTTTCTTT
cdr3_aa: CASSLNEGGTEAFF
d_call: NA
v_call: TRBV5-1
clone_size: NA
j_call: TRBJ1-1
cdr3_length: 14

cdr3_nt: TGTGCCAGCAGGGAAGTGGGGGGCAAAGGCTATGGCTACACCTTC
cdr3_aa: CASREVGGKGYGYTF
d_call: NA
v_call: TRBV6-6
clone_size: NA
j_call: TRBJ1-2
cdr3_length: 15

cdr3_nt: TGTGCTAGTGGTTCCCCGCCTTCGGAGCAGTTCTTC
cdr3_aa: CASGSPPSEQFF
d_call: NA
v_call: TRBV12-5
clone_size: NA
j_call: TRBJ2-1
cdr3_length: 12

cdr3_nt: TGTGCCTGGAGTGTCGGGACCACAACCGGTGAGCAGTACTTC
cdr3_aa: CAWSVGTTTGEQYF
d_call: NA
v_call: TRBV30
clone_size: once
j_call: TRBJ2-7
cdr3_length: 14

cdr3_nt: TGCGCCAGCAGCTTAACCTCTATCGCAACTAATGAAAAACTGTTTTTT
cdr3_aa: CASSLTSIATNEKLFF
d_call: NA
v_call: TRBV5-1
clone_size: NA
j_call: TRBJ1-4
cdr3_length: 16

cdr3_nt: TGTGCCAGCACCCAAGAGGCAGGAGTGAACACTGAAGCTTTCTTT
cdr3_aa: CASTQEAGVNTEAFF
d_call: NA
v_call: TRBV2
clone_size: NA
j_call: TRBJ1-1
cdr3_length: 15

cdr3_nt: TGCGCCAGCAGCTTGAGAAGCGGGGGGAACCCCGATACGCAGTATTTT
cdr3_aa: CASSLRSGGNPDTQYF
d_call: TRBD2
v_call: TRBV5-1
clone_size: NA
j_call: TRBJ2-3
cdr3_length: 16

cdr3_nt: TGTGCCAGCAGCAAGCGTGGGAACACTGAAGCTTTCTTT
cdr3_aa: CASSKRGNTEAFF
d_call: NA
v_call: TRBV7-9
clone_size: NA
j_call: TRBJ1-1
cdr3_length: 13

cdr3_nt: TGTGCCAGCAGCCTGGACAGTAACACTGAAGCTTTCTTT
cdr3_aa: CASSLDSNTEAFF
d_call: NA
v_call: TRBV7-3
clone_size: few
j_call: TRBJ1-1
cdr3_length: 13

cdr3_nt: TGTGCCTGGACCTTAGGTTCCAACACTGAAGCTTTCTTT
cdr3_aa: CAWTLGSNTEAFF
d_call: NA
v_call: TRBV30
clone_size: once
j_call: TRBJ1-1
cdr3_length: 13

cdr3_nt: TGTGCCAGCTCACCAGCGACAGGGAAGAAAAAACTGTTTTTT
cdr3_aa: CASSPATGKKKLFF
d_call: TRBD1
v_call: TRBV18
clone_size: NA
j_call: TRBJ1-4
cdr3_length: 14

cdr3_nt: TGTGCCAGCAGCCGGGGGCGTGGACTGCAAGAGACCCAGTACTTC
cdr3_aa: CASSRGRGLQETQYF
d_call: NA
v_call: TRBV5-4
clone_size: NA
j_call: TRBJ2-5
cdr3_length: 15

cdr3_nt: TGTGCCAGCACCGGATCTCAGCGGAGTGAAAAACTGTTTTTT
cdr3_aa: CASTGSQRSEKLFF
d_call: NA
v_call: TRBV2
clone_size: NA
j_call: TRBJ1-4
cdr3_length: 14

cdr3_nt: TGTGCCAGCTCACCACTCCCGACAGGGCAACAAGAGACCCAGTACTTC
cdr3_aa: CASSPLPTGQQETQYF
d_call: TRBD1
v_call: TRBV18
clone_size: NA
j_call: TRBJ2-5
cdr3_length: 16

cdr3_nt: TGTGCCATCAGCTCCGGGACAGGGGCCCTCCCTAATCAGCCCCAGCATTTT
cdr3_aa: CAISSGTGALPNQPQHF
d_call: TRBD1
v_call: TRBV10-3
clone_size: NA
j_call: TRBJ1-5
cdr3_length: 17

cdr3_nt: TGTGCCAGCAGTTACCCCGGGACTAAGAAAAAGGATACGCAGTATTTT
cdr3_aa: CASSYPGTKKKDTQYF
d_call: TRBD2
v_call: TRBV6-5
clone_size: NA
j_call: TRBJ2-3
cdr3_length: 16